One and the same sample provided the 5 T cell receptor beta chains below, sequenced in a study of spatial heterogeneity in lung cancer. Time point here: blood at routine non-recurrence follow-up after resection. Tumor, nontumor lung or frozen PBMC supplied whole RNA, sequenced without sorting. TCRdb passed the 5' RACE reads through MiXCR, listing each CDR3 protein once. The sample contains about 120,000 distinct CDR3 sequences, 9% to 15% of which appear only once. The material sequenced was PBMCs, taken at follow-up. The source of these receptors is a male donor with early-stage non-small cell lung cancer.

The chain employs TRBV7-6 and TRBJ1-1; 7 nucleotides line up with TRBD1. Germline trimming cut 2 bases from V and 2 bases from J; bases unmatched to any gene: 5. The CDR3 is made up of 15 amino acids. Germline CDR1 SGHVS, CDR2 FNYEAQ. The CDR3 nucleotides read TGTGCCAGCAGCTTACTTTACAGGGGTAACACTGAAGCTTTCTTT. Residues: CASSLLYRGNTEAFF.

This clonotype showed up many times. V and J are TRBV18 and TRBJ2-7; D is possibly TRBD2 (6 bases). Between the trimmed V and J ends, which lost 2 bases and 7 bases, there was a span of 9 bases. Germline lookup yields CDR1 KGHSH and CDR2 LQKENI. The CDR3 sequence is 12 residues long. In nucleotides, the CDR3 is TGTGCCAGCTCACCAGATGCGGGAGAGCAGTACTTC. It translates to CASSPDAGEQYF.

This chain joins TRBV5-1 and TRBJ2-7; weak D call: TRBD1 (8 bases). Germline CDR1 is SGHRS and CDR2 is YFSETQ. V lost 4 bases to trimming and J lost 5 bases, with 16 bases between them. The CDR3 length is 14 residues. The CDR3 sequence is CASSPGGQDDEQYF. The DNA for the CDR3 is TGCGCCAGCAGCCCGGGGGGACAGGACGACGAGCAGTACTTC.

This chain links TRBV12-3 or TRBV12-4 with TRBJ2-7; D is perhaps TRBD2 (6 bases). CDR3 length: 15 amino acids. V lost 6 bases, J lost 0 bases, and 15 bases lay in between. The CDR3 DNA reads TGTGCCAGCAGCCCTCTAGCGTTGAGCTCCTACGAGCAGTACTTC. Amino acids: CASSPLALSSYEQYF.

This clonotype was detected only a few times. The rearrangement joins TRBV15 to TRBJ2-7, with TRBD1 identical over 10 bases. The CDR3 has 17 residues. In germline, CDR1 is LNHNV, CDR2 YYDKDF (reference sequence). The V segment lost 1 base and the J segment 0 bases; nucleotides outside the gene matches: 6. The CDR3 sequence is CATSRVGTGVLSYEQYF. DNA of the CDR3: TGTGCCACCAGCAGAGTTGGGACAGGGGTACTCTCCTACGAGCAGTACTTC.